The rows below give T cell receptor beta chains drawn from one sample of a study of blood T cell repertoires in COVID-19. Some clones are missing from TCRdb's copy, which holds only in-frame ones; the method was immunoSEQ multiplex PCR. The table lists approximately 60,000 clones, over 80% of them singletons. Input material: peripheral blood. The origin of the receptors is an older woman with acute or convalescent COVID-19. CDR3s include the opening cysteine and the closing phenylalanine or tryptophan. The D gene is left open where the match is weak. Expanded clones get a size class; other rows say once, few or many, or leave the size out.

TRBJ1-5 | . | TRBV6-1 | . | CASSEGLGADQPQHF | TGTGCCAGCAGTGAGGGTTTGGGGGCCGATCAGCCCCAGCATTTT
TRBJ2-3 | . | TRBV12-3/TRBV12-4 | . | CASSGLDTQYF | TGTGCCAGCTCGGGATTAGATACGCAGTATTTT
TRBJ2-7 | TRBD1 | TRBV30 | . | CAWSVQRGRGYEQYF | TGTGCCTGGAGTGTACAAAGGGGGCGAGGGTACGAGCAGTACTTC
TRBJ2-7 | TRBD1 | TRBV4-1 | . | CASSHGPDRASYEQYF | TGCGCCAGCAGCCATGGGCCGGACAGGGCTTCCTACGAGCAGTACTTC
TRBJ1-4 | TRBD1 | TRBV2 | . | CASSERGTGVLNEKLFF | TGTGCCAGCAGTGAAAGGGGGACAGGGGTCCTTAATGAAAAACTGTTTTTT
TRBJ1-4 | . | TRBV27 | . | CASSSGHTTNEKLFF | TGTGCCAGCAGTTCCGGACATACAACTAATGAAAAACTGTTTTTT
TRBJ1-3 | . | TRBV10-3 | . | CAISPPRGAYGNTIYF | TGTGCCATCAGCCCACCTCGGGGGGCTTATGGAAACACCATATATTTT
TRBJ2-1 | . | TRBV4-3 | . | CASSQDRQSYNEQFF | TGCGCCAGCAGCCAAGACAGACAATCCTACAATGAGCAGTTCTTC
TRBJ2-5 | TRBD1 | TRBV27 | . | CASSTLRTGGTTMETQYF | TGTGCCAGCAGTACACTTAGGACAGGGGGGACCACCATGGAGACCCAGTACTTC
TRBJ2-7 | . | TRBV27 | . | CASSGTSPPYEQYF | TGTGCCAGTTCCGGGACATCTCCTCCCTACGAGCAGTACTTC
TRBJ1-4 | TRBD1 | TRBV11-2 | once | CASSRDRGEKLFF | TGTGCCAGCAGCCGGGACAGGGGTGAAAAACTGTTTTTT
TRBJ1-1 | . | TRBV29-1 | . | CSVVVGRDTEAFF | TGCAGCGTTGTTGTTGGCAGGGACACTGAAGCTTTCTTT
TRBJ1-1 | . | TRBV29-1 | . | CSVEQGKDTEAFF | TGCAGCGTTGAACAGGGAAAGGACACTGAAGCTTTCTTT
TRBJ1-2 | TRBD1 | TRBV7-9 | . | CASSGRTGNNYGYTF | TGTGCCAGCAGCGGAAGGACAGGGAATAACTATGGCTACACCTTC
TRBJ2-1 | TRBD2 | TRBV6-4 | . | CATSFTSGNNEQFF | TGTGCCACTTCGTTTACTAGCGGGAACAATGAGCAGTTCTTC
TRBJ2-2 | . | TRBV7-9 | . | CASRRDISTGELFF | TGTGCCAGCAGGAGGGACATATCCACCGGGGAGCTGTTTTTT
TRBJ2-1 | . | TRBV5-1 | . | CASRPLSSYNEQFF | TGCGCCAGCAGACCCCTCAGCTCCTACAATGAGCAGTTCTTC
TRBJ1-1 | TRBD1 | TRBV6-5 | . | CASSHRDRGPEAFF | TGTGCCAGCAGTCACCGGGACAGGGGCCCTGAAGCTTTCTTT
TRBJ1-2 | TRBD1 | TRBV27 | . | CASSLSRGGAEGYTF | TGTGCCAGCAGTTTATCGAGAGGGGGCGCGGAGGGCTACACCTTC
TRBJ2-3 | TRBD2 | TRBV11-1 | . | CASSGPGLVVSDTQYF | TGTGCCAGCAGCGGACCGGGACTAGTAGTTTCAGATACGCAGTATTTT
TRBJ2-2 | TRBD2 | TRBV19 | . | CASSMGRDVTGELFF | TGTGCCAGTAGTATGGGGAGGGATGTCACCGGGGAGCTGTTTTTT
TRBJ1-5 | . | TRBV24-1 | . | CATSRGGTQPQHF | TGTGCCACCAGTCGGGGAGGAACTCAGCCCCAGCATTTT
TRBJ2-7 | . | TRBV19 | . | CASSIGIDSPYEQYF | TGTGCCAGTAGTATAGGGATAGACTCCCCCTACGAGCAGTACTTC
TRBJ2-7 | TRBD2 | TRBV7-6 | . | CASSSLAGVGGYEQYF | TGTGCCAGCAGCTCGCTAGCGGGGGTGGGTGGCTACGAGCAGTACTTC
TRBJ2-2 | . | TRBV2 | . | CASRRDSDTGELFF | TGTGCCAGCAGAAGGGACTCCGACACCGGGGAGCTGTTTTTT
TRBJ1-1 | . | TRBV21-1 | . | CASSKPVRDSEAFF | TGTGCCAGCAGCAAACCAGTCCGGGACAGTGAAGCTTTCTTT
TRBJ1-1 | TRBD1 | TRBV7-8 | once | CASSLVGQGLTEAFF | TGTGCCAGCAGCTTAGTGGGACAGGGACTTACTGAAGCTTTCTTT
TRBJ2-3 | . | TRBV6-5 | . | CASSLGVPADTQYF | TGTGCCAGCAGCTTAGGGGTCCCGGCGGATACGCAGTATTTT
TRBJ2-7 | TRBD2 | TRBV4-3 | . | CASSHGDYQSEQYF | TGCGCCAGCAGCCACGGGGACTACCAATCCGAGCAGTACTTC
TRBJ1-2 | . | TRBV7-2 | few | CASSPPIYGYTF | TGTGCCAGCAGCCCCCCCATCTATGGCTACACCTTC
TRBJ2-3 | TRBD2 | TRBV7-8 | few | CASSSLSGPTDTQYF | TGTGCCAGCAGCTCCCTTAGCGGGCCCACAGATACGCAGTATTTT
TRBJ1-6 | TRBD1 | TRBV2 | . | CASVGGDRGPPLHF | TGTGCCTCCGTTGGGGGGGACAGGGGTCCACCCCTCCACTTT
TRBJ2-7 | . | TRBV2 | . | CASSVGGSYEQYF | TGTGCCAGCAGTGTCGGGGGCTCCTACGAGCAGTACTTC
TRBJ2-7 | . | TRBV12-3/TRBV12-4 | . | CASRGGNYYEQYF | TGTGCCAGTAGGGGCGGAAATTACTACGAGCAGTACTTC
TRBJ1-2 | TRBD1 | TRBV11-2 | . | CASSLALPLTGGINGYTF | TGTGCCAGCAGCTTAGCCCTACCCTTGACAGGGGGGATTAATGGCTACACCTTC
TRBJ1-2 | . | TRBV19 | . | CASTDRGTYGYTF | TGTGCCAGTACAGACCGAGGGACTTATGGCTACACCTTC
TRBJ1-3 | . | TRBV4-1 | few | CASSQEQGIGNTIYF | TGCGCCAGCAGCCAAGAACAGGGAATTGGAAACACCATATATTTT
TRBJ1-1 | . | TRBV7-9 | . | CASSLAAGSTEAFF | TGTGCCAGCAGCTTAGCGGCCGGGAGCACTGAAGCTTTCTTT
TRBJ2-6 | TRBD1 | TRBV10-3 | . | CATRGLGANVLTF | TGTGCCACCAGGGGGCTGGGGGCCAACGTCCTGACTTTC
TRBJ2-5 | . | TRBV12-3/TRBV12-4 | . | CASLGGTQETQYF | TGTGCCAGCCTAGGGGGAACCCAAGAGACCCAGTACTTC
TRBJ1-6 | . | TRBV19 | . | CASSIGGSYNSPLHF | TGTGCCAGTAGTATCGGAGGCTCCTATAATTCACCCCTCCACTTT
TRBJ1-4 | . | TRBV6-1 | . | CASSERAEGEKLFF | TGTGCCAGCAGTGAAAGGGCAGAGGGAGAAAAACTGTTTTTT
TRBJ1-3 | . | TRBV19 | . | CASKRGQSSGNTIYF | TGTGCCAGTAAAAGGGGTCAGAGCTCTGGAAACACCATATATTTT
TRBJ1-2 | TRBD1 | TRBV6-5 | . | CASSPRQGRDYGYTF | TGTGCCAGCAGTCCTCGACAGGGAAGGGACTATGGCTACACCTTC
TRBJ2-2 | TRBD2 | TRBV7-9 | . | CASSSIAGATGGELFF | TGTGCCAGCAGCTCCATAGCGGGGGCGACGGGAGGGGAGCTGTTTTTT
TRBJ2-7 | TRBD2 | TRBV10-1 | . | CASSRLAGNFAYEQYF | TGCGCCAGCAGCAGACTAGCGGGGAATTTCGCCTACGAGCAGTACTTC
TRBJ2-3 | TRBD1 | TRBV11-3 | . | CASSLDRTDTQYF | TGTGCCAGCAGTTTGGACAGGACAGATACGCAGTATTTT
TRBJ1-3 | . | TRBV19 | . | CASSIVAGRMYRNTIYF | TGTGCCAGTAGTATAGTGGCTGGCAGAATGTACAGAAACACCATATATTTT
TRBJ1-5 | . | TRBV4-1 | . | CASSPAGANQPQHF | TGCGCCAGCAGCCCCGCGGGGGCCAATCAGCCCCAGCATTTT
TRBJ1-2 | . | TRBV2 | . | CASIWGQDYGYTF | TGTGCCAGCATCTGGGGGCAGGACTATGGCTACACCTTC
TRBJ2-5 | TRBD2 | TRBV3-1/TRBV3-2 | . | CASSYSQGGRGETQYF | TGTGCCAGCAGCTATTCACAGGGCGGGAGGGGAGAGACCCAGTACTTC
TRBJ1-1 | TRBD1 | TRBV29-1 | . | CSVPGQGRVDFF | TGCAGCGTCCCTGGACAGGGGAGAGTTGATTTCTTT
TRBJ1-1 | TRBD1 | TRBV15 | few | CATSSPGGTEAFF | TGTGCCACCAGCTCACCAGGGGGGACTGAAGCTTTCTTT
TRBJ1-1 | . | TRBV7-3 | . | CASSPGSNTEAFF | TGTGCCAGCAGTCCAGGGTCTAACACTGAAGCTTTCTTT
TRBJ1-1 | . | TRBV30 | . | CAWTLPTGRGATEAFF | TGTGCCTGGACCCTACCGACAGGTCGGGGGGCCACTGAAGCTTTCTTT
TRBJ1-1 | . | TRBV10-3 | . | CAISEWTGMNTEAFF | TGTGCCATCAGTGAGTGGACGGGGATGAACACTGAAGCTTTCTTT
TRBJ2-7 | TRBD1 | TRBV5-5 | . | CASRVGQGYYEQYF | TGTGCCAGCAGGGTAGGACAGGGTTACTACGAGCAGTACTTC
TRBJ1-1 | . | TRBV5-1 | . | CASSSQGTEAFF | TGCGCCAGCAGCTCCCAGGGAACTGAAGCTTTCTTT